This is a list of T cell receptor beta chains from one sample in a study of cytomegalovirus exposure and HLA in healthy donors. TCRdb keeps only in-frame clones here, not all; method: immunoSEQ multiplex PCR. The sample contains roughly 150,000 clones, more than 75% of which appear only once. Sequencing input: PBMCs. The receptors come from a young man in good health and CMV-seropositive. The CDR3 runs from the conserved cysteine through the conserved F or W.

TRBV2,CASSTREGQETQYF
TRBV28,CASSFPGRYGGYTF
TRBV6-6,CASSYLTAGLSEQYF
TRBV18,CASSLRTSGYNEQFF
TRBV5-1,CASSLGSAGAYNEQFF
TRBV10-1,CASSVGGPPYEQYF
TRBV6-5,CASSYWAGLGNTEAFF
TRBV12-2,CASRSPWRRRVFLNSPLHF
TRBV19,CASSIVSLAYNEQFF
TRBV2,CASRLIISSAGTANEKLFF
TRBV4-2,CASSRSGLAGDYNEQFF
TRBV25-1,CASSGSSPGVIRAGYTF
TRBV11-1,CASSPGLGAGELFF
TRBV15,CATRQGTTNEKLFF
TRBV9,CASSVAWRLAGDEQYF
TRBV10-3,CAISHSGPSYNEQFF
TRBV2,CASSYPRGKNIQYF
TRBV7-2,CASSLGAASQHF
TRBV9,CASSPLGGISNYGYTF
TRBV10-2,CASTAGDTQYF
TRBV9,CASSPSVLSNTGELFF
TRBV4-3,CASSRSSGSITDTQYF
TRBV7-9,CASSITGGRGYTF
TRBV6-5,CASSPTPPGTGELFF
TRBV5-6,CASSFRETWGGYTF
TRBV14,CASSQAGHRYEQYF
TRBV13,CASSHRGGLGNEQFF
TRBV23-1,CASRHKNEKLFF
TRBV28,CASSGDSPSLYEQYF
TRBV11-2,CASSLLGYEQYF